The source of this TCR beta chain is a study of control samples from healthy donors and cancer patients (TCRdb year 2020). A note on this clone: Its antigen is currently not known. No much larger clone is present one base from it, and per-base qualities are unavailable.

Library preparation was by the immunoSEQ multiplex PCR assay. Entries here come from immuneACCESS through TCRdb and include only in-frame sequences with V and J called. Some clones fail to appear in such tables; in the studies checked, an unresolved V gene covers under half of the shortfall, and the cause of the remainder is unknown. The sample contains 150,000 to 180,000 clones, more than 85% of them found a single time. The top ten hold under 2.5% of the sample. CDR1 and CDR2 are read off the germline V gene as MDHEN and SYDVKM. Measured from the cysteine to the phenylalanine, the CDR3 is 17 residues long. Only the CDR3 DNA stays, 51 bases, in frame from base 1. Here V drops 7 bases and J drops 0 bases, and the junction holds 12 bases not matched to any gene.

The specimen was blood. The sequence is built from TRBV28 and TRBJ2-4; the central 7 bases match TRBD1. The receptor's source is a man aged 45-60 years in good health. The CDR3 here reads CASTQRQGPLAKNIQYF. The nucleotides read TGTGCCAGCACCCAAAGACAGGGCCCTTTAGCCAAAAACATTCAGTACTTC.